This TCR beta chain appears in the sequencing data of a study of cytomegalovirus exposure and HLA in healthy donors. The CDR3 extends over 17 amino acids. The V gene end was trimmed by 10 bases and the J gene end by 3 bases; junction bases not matched to a gene: 19. CDR1 and CDR2 (germline): ENHRY, SYGVKD. Some clones are missing from TCRdb's copy, which holds only in-frame ones; the method was immunoSEQ multiplex PCR. The repertoire consists of around 50,000 clones, with 85% to 95% occurring once and the leading ten covering around 5.8%. This receptor was obtained from a young woman in good health and CMV-seronegative. Source material: PBMCs. The chain combines TRBV10-3 with TRBJ2-3; 7 bases align to TRBD2. The CDR3 here is CATWLHGGLVSTDTQYF. Written as DNA, the CDR3 is TGTGCCACGTGGCTACACGGGGGGTTGGTCTCAACAGATACGCAGTATTTT.